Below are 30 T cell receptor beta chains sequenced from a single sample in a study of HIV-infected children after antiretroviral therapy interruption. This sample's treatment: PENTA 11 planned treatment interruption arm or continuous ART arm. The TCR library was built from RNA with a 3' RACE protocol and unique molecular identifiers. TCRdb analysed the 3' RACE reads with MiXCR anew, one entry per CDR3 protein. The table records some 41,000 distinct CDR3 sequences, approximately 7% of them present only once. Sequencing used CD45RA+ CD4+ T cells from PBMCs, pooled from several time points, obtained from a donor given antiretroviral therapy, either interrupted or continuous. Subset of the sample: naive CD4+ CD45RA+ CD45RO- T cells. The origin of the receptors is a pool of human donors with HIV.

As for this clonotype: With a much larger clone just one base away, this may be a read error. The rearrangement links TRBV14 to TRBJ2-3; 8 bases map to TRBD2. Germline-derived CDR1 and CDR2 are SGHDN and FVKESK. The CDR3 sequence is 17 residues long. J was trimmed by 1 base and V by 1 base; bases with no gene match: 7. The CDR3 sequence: CASSQVWREVRTDTQYF. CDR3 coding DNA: TGTGCCAGCAGCCAAGTTTGGCGGGAGGTGCGCACAGATACGCAGTATTTT. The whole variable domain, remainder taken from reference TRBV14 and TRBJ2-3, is EAGVTQFPSHSVIEKGQTVTLRCDPISGHDNLYWYRRVMGKEIKFLLHFVKESKQDESGMPNNRFLAERTGGTYSTLKVQPAELEDSGVYFCASSQVWREVRTDTQYFGPGTRLTVL.

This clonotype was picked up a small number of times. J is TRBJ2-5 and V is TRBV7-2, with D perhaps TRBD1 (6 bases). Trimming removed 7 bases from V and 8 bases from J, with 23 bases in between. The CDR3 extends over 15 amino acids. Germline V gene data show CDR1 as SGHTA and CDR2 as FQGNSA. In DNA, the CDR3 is TGTGCCAGCAAGGCCGCCGGCGCCCAGGGGCAAACCCAGTACTTC. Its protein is CASKAAGAQGQTQYF.

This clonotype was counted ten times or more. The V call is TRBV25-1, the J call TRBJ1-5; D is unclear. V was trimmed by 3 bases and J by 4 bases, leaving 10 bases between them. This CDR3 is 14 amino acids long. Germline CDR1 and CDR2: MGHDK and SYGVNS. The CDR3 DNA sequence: TGTGCCAGCAGTGAGGGGTGGGGAAATCAGCCCCAGCATTTT. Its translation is CASSEGWGNQPQHF.

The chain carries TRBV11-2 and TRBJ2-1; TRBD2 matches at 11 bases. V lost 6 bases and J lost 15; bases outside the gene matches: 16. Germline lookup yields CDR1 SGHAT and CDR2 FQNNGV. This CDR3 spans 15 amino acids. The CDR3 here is CASRHSGSSGGRGFF. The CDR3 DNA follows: TGTGCCAGCAGGCACAGTGGATCTAGCGGGGGGAGGGGGTTCTTC.

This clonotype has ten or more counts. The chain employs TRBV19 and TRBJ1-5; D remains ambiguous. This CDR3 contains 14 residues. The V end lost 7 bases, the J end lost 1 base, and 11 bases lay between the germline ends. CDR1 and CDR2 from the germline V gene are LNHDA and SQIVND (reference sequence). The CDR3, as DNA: TGTGCCAGTACCCAGCCAGCAAGCAATCAGCCCCAGCATTTT. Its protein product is CASTQPASNQPQHF.

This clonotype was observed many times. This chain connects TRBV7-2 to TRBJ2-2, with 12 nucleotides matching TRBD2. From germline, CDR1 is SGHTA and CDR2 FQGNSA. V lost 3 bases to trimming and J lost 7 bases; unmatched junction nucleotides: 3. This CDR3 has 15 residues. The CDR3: CASSFLAGGRGELFF. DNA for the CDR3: TGTGCCAGCAGCTTTCTAGCGGGGGGGCGCGGGGAGCTGTTTTTT.

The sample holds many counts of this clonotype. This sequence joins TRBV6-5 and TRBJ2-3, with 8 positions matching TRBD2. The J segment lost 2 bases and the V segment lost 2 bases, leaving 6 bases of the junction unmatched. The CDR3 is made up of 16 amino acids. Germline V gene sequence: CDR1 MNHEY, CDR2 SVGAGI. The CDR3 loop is CASSYRVAGSTDTQYF. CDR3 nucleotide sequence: TGTGCCAGCAGTTACAGGGTAGCGGGATCCACAGATACGCAGTATTTT.

In nucleotides, the CDR3 is TGTGCCAGCAGTCCGACAGGCCCAAGCTCTGGGGCCAACGTCCTGACTTTC. The encoded protein is CASSPTGPSSGANVLTF. The V gene is TRBV28, the J gene TRBJ2-6; D is possibly TRBD1 (6 bases). Germline V gene lookup returns CDR1 MDHEN and CDR2 SYDVKM. V was trimmed by 5 bases and J by 0 bases, leaving 14 bases between them. The CDR3 spans 17 residues.

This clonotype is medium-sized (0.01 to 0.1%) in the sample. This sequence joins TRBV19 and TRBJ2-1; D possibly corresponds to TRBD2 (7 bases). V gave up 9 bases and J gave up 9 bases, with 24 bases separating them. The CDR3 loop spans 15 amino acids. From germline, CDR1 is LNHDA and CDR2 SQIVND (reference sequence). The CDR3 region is CASSSDWGGYAEQFF. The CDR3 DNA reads TGTGCCAGCAGTTCAGACTGGGGGGGCTATGCTGAGCAGTTCTTC.

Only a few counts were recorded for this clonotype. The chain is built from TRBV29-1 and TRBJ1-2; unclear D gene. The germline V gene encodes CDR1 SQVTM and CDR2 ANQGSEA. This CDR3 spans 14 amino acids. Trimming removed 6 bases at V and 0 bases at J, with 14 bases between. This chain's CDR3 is CSVVTTQSNYGYTF. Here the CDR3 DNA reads TGCAGCGTCGTGACCACACAGTCTAACTATGGCTACACCTTC.

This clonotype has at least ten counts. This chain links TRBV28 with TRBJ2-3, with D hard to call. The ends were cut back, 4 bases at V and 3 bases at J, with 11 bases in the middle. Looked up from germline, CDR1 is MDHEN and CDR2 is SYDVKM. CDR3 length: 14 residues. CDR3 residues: CASSSPSETDTQYF. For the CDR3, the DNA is TGTGCCAGCAGTTCCCCCTCGGAGACAGATACGCAGTATTTT.

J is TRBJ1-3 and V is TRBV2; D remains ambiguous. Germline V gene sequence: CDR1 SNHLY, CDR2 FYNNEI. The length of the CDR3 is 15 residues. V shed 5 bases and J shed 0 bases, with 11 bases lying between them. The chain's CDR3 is CASSMGSYSGNTIYF. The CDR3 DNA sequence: TGTGCCAGCAGTATGGGTTCCTACTCTGGAAACACCATATATTTT.

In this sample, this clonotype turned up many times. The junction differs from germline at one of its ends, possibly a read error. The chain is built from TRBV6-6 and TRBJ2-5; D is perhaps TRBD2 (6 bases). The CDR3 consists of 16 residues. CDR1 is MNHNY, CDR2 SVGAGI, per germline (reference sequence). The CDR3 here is CASGDARDWGEDTQYF. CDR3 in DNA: TGTGCCAGCGGTGATGCACGGGACTGGGGGGAGGACACCCAGTACTTT.

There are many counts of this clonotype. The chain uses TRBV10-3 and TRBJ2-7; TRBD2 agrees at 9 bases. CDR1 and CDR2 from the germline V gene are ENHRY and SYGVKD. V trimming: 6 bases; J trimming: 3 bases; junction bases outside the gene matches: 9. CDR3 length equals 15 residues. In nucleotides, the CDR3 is TGTGCCATCAGGTCCCTCGAAGCGGGAGGCTACGAGCAGTACTTC. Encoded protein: CAIRSLEAGGYEQYF.

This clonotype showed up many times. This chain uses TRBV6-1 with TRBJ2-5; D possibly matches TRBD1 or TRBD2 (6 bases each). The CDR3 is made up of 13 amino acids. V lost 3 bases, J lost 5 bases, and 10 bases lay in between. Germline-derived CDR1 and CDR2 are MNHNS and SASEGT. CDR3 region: CASSERGDETQYF. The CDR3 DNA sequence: TGTGCCAGCAGTGAGAGGGGGGACGAGACCCAGTACTTC.

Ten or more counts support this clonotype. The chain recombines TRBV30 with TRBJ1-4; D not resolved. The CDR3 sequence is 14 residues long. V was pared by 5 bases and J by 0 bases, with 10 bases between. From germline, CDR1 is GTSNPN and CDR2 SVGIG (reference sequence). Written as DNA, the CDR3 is TGTGCCTGGTCACACACCGCAACTAATGAAAAACTGTTTTTT. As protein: CAWSHTATNEKLFF. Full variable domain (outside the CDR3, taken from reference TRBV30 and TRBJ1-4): SQTIHQWPATLVQPVGSPLSLECTVEGTSNPNLYWYRQAAGRGLQLLFYSVGIGQISSEVPQNLSASRPQDRQFILSSKKLLLSDSGFYLCAWSHTATNEKLFFGSGTQLSVL.

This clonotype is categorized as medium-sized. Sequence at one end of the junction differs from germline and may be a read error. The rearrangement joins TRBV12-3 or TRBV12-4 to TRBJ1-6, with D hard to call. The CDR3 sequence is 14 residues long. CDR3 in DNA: TGTGCAAGCAGCTTAGATGCGGGGATGTCGCCCCTCTACTTT. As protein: CASSLDAGMSPLYF.

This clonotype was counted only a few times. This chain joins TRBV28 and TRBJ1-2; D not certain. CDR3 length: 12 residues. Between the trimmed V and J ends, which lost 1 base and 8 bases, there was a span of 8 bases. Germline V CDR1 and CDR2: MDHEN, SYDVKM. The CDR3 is CASSLFERGYTF. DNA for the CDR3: TGTGCCAGCAGTTTATTTGAGAGAGGCTACACCTTC.

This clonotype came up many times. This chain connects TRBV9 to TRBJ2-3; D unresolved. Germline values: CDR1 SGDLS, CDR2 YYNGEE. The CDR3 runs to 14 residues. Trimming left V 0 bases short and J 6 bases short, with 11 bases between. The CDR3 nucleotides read TGTGCCAGCAGCGTAGCTCAGTCCCCGGATACGCAGTATTTT. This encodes CASSVAQSPDTQYF.

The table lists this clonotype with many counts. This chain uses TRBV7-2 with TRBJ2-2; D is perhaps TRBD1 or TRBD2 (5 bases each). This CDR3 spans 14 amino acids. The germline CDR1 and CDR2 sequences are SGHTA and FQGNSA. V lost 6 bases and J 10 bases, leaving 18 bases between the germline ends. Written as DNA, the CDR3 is TGTGCCAGCAGGGGGACCACCAAGGGGTTGGAGCTGTTTTTT. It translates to CASRGTTKGLELFF.

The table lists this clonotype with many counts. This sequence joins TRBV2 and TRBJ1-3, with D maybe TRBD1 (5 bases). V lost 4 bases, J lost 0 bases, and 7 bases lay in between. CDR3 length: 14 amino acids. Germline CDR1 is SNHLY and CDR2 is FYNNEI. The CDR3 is CASSAGLSGNTIYF. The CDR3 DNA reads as TGTGCCAGCAGTGCGGGGCTCTCTGGAAACACCATATATTTT.

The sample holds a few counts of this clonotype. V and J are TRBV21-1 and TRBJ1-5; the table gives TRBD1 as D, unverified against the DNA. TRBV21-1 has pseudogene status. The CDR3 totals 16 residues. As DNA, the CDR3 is TGTGCCAGCAGCAAAGGAAGGACAGGGGGCGGTCAGCCCCAGCATTTT. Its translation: CASSKGRTGGGQPQHF.

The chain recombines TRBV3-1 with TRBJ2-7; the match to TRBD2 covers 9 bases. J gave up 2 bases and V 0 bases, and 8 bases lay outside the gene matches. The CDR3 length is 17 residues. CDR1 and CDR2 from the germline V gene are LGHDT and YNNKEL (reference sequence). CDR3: CASSQDFSGLATYEQYF. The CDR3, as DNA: TGTGCCAGCAGCCAAGATTTTTCGGGACTAGCAACCTACGAGCAGTACTTC.

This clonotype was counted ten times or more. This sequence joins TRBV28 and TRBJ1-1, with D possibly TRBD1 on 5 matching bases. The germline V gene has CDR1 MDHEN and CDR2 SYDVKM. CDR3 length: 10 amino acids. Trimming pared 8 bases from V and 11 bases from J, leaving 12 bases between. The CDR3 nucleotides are TGTGCCAGCCTTACAGGTGGGGCTTTCTTT. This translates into CASLTGGAFF.

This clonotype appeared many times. CDR3 sequence: CASSFGSSYEQYF. The CDR3 region has the DNA TGTGCCAGCAGCTTTGGGAGCTCCTACGAGCAGTACTTC. This rearrangement joins TRBV11-1 to TRBJ2-7; maybe TRBD2 (5 bases). The CDR3 sequence is 13 residues long. Trimming pared 3 bases from V and 0 bases from J, leaving 6 bases between. Germline values: CDR1 SGHAT, CDR2 FQDESV (reference sequence).

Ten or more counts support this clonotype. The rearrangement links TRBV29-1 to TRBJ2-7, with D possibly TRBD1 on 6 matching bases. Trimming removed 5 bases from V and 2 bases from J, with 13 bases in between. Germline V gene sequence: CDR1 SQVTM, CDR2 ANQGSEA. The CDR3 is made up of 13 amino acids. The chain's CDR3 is CSVSTGPAYEQYF. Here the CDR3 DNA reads TGCAGCGTTTCGACAGGACCCGCCTACGAGCAGTACTTC.

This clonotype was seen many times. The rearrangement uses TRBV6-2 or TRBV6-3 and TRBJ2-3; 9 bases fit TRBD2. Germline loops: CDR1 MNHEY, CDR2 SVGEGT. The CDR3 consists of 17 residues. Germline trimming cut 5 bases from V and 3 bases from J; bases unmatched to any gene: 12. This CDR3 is CASSDPPLAGRTDTQYF. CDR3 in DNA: TGTGCCAGCAGTGATCCCCCCCTAGCGGGAAGGACAGATACGCAGTATTTT.

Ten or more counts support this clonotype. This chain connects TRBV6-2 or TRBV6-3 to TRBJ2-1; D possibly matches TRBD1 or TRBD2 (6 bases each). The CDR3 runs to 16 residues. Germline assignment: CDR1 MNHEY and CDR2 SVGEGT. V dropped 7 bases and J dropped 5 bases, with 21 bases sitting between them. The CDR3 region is CASIKGGRGLDNEQFF. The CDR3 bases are TGTGCCAGCATTAAAGGGGGGCGGGGCCTGGACAATGAGCAGTTCTTC.

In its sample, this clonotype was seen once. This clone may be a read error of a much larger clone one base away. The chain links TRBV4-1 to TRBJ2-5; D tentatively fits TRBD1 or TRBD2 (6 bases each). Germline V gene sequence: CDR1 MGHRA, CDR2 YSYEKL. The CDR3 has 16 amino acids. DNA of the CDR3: TGCGCCAGCAGCCAAGATTGGAGGGGGAACCAAGAGGCCCAGTACTTC. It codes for CASSQDWRGNQEAQYF.

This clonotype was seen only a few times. This chain's CDR3 is CAIADPSMNTEAFF. The CDR3 coding sequence is TGTGCCATCGCAGACCCAAGTATGAACACTGAAGCTTTCTTT. The chain recombines TRBV28 with TRBJ1-1, with D uncertain. Trimming removed 10 bases from V and 0 bases from J, with 15 bases in between. CDR3 length: 14 amino acids. The germline CDR1 and CDR2 sequences are MDHEN and SYDVKM.